This T cell receptor (beta chain) originates from a study of identical twins. This clonotype showed up just a few times. Antigen: not known. The V end lost 3 bases, the J end lost 3 bases, and 10 bases lay between the germline ends. From germline, CDR1 is SGDLS and CDR2 YYNGEE. CDR3 length: 15 residues. TCRdb itself ran the 5' RACE reads through MiXCR, one entry per CDR3 protein. The sample holds about 430,000 distinct CDR3 sequences, less than 20% seen once. Study conclusions and caveats: The study found weaker excess twin sharing in beta out-of-frame sequences. Monozygotic twins shared more out-of-frame TCR alpha than recombination models predicted. Invariant MAIT and iNKT cells are populations that could partly confound zero-insertion analyses.

This clonotype was obtained from a man aged 50-59 years in good health. This chain joins TRBV9 and TRBJ1-6; D unresolved. Sequencing input: naive T cells sorted from blood. The CDR3 DNA sequence: TGTGCCAGCAGCGAGGGCCCCATCTATAATTCACCCCTCCACTTT. Amino acid sequence: CASSEGPIYNSPLHF. The whole variable domain, filled in from reference TRBV9 and TRBJ1-6, reads DSGVTQTPKHLITATGQRVTLRCSPRSGDLSVYWYQQSLDQGLQFLIQYYNGEERAKGNILERFSAQQFPDLHSELNLSSLELGDSALYFCASSEGPIYNSPLHFGNGTRLTVT.